This T cell receptor beta chain came from a study of tissue T cells after allogeneic stem cell transplantation. This clone has more than one count but fewer than ten. TCRdb's copy holds only in-frame clones and misses some; the assay was immunoSEQ multiplex PCR. Of 6,000 to 8,000 clones in the sample, roughly 69% were seen once. This CDR3 is built from 13 residues. V lost 0 bases to trimming and J lost 5 bases, with 9 bases between them. Germline V gene data show CDR1 as SGHDT and CDR2 as YYEEEE. This chain uses TRBV5-6 with TRBJ2-7; D is uncertain. The TCR was taken from a woman aged 18-50 years with breast cancer. The source material was tissue from the stomach, sampled at autopsy. The CDR3 region has the DNA TGTGCCAGCAGCTTGGGGGGATTTGACGAGCAGTACTTC. It specifies CASSLGGFDEQYF.